Below, one TCR beta chain is given with its context. Its antigen is not known. The entry originates in a study of shared clonotypes between healthy human individuals. Study-level findings and limits: Enrolling few donors narrowed the genetic and exposure-history diversity that was represented.

Assay used: immunoSEQ multiplex PCR; TCRdb lists only in-frame clones, some missing. The sample yields approximately 1.5 million clones, approximately 98.5% seen once. Donation came from healthy HIV-negative adults that had no recent acute infections or vaccinations. Sequencing was done on a sample of naive CD4+ T cells sorted from blood. Documented subset: CD45RA+ positively selected. The receptor's source is a man aged 25 to 40 in good health.

CDR3 DNA: TGCGCCAGCAGCTCAAGCCCTAGCGGGAGGGCCTATTTCAATGAGCAGTTCTTC. This sequence encodes CASSSSPSGRAYFNEQFF. The chain is built from TRBV4-3 and TRBJ2-1; 12 positions agree with TRBD2. From germline, CDR1 is LGHNA and CDR2 YSLEER. The V and J ends lost 5 bases and 6 bases, in that order; junction bases with no gene match: 14. The CDR3 has 18 residues.